Below are 13 T cell receptor beta chains sequenced from a single sample in a study of blood T cell repertoires in COVID-19. Clones were read by immunoSEQ multiplex PCR, and TCRdb kept only the in-frame ones, dropping some. The sample has 250,000 to 350,000 clones, 70% to 90% seen once. Sequencing was performed on peripheral blood. The receptors here all came from a woman in her twenties or thirties who had recovered from COVID-19.

The CDR3 is CASSSLQAKASPLHF. The DNA of the CDR3 is TGTGCCAGCAGCTCATTACAGGCGAAGGCTTCACCCCTCCACTTT. The J gene is TRBJ1-6, the V gene TRBV27; possibly TRBD1 for D (5 bases). The CDR3 sequence is 15 residues long. CDR1 and CDR2 from the germline V gene are MNHEY and SMNVEV (reference sequence). V lost 6 bases and J 9 bases, leaving 18 bases between the germline ends.

The chain combines TRBV30 with TRBJ1-6; 8 nucleotides agree with TRBD1. CDR1 is GTSNPN, CDR2 SVGIG, per germline (reference sequence). The V gene end was trimmed by 1 base and the J gene end by 2 bases; junction bases not matched to a gene: 1. The CDR3 length is 15 residues. CDR3 protein: CAWSGGQAYNSPLHF. DNA for the CDR3: TGTGCCTGGAGTGGGGGACAGGCCTATAATTCACCCCTCCACTTT.

The chain couples TRBV7-9 to TRBJ2-2, with 12 nucleotides matching TRBD1. Looked up from germline, CDR1 is SEHNR and CDR2 is FQNEAQ (reference sequence). With V trimmed by 5 bases and J by 6 bases, 7 bases remained unmatched. This CDR3 contains 16 residues. The CDR3 DNA follows: TGTGCCAGCAGCCCAGGGGGGACAGGGGGCCCCGGGGAGCTGTTTTTT. The encoded protein is CASSPGGTGGPGELFF.

V usage is TRBV9 and J usage is TRBJ1-1; D gene uncertain. V gave up 3 bases and J gave up 3 bases, with 12 bases separating them. CDR1 and CDR2 from the germline V gene are SGDLS and YYNGEE. This CDR3 is 14 amino acids long. The CDR3 protein is CASSARYGDTEAFF. The CDR3, as DNA: TGTGCCAGCAGCGCTAGGTACGGAGACACTGAAGCTTTCTTT.

The DNA for the CDR3 is TGTGCCTGGAGGATGACTTCGGAGACCCAGTACTTC. Translated, it gives CAWRMTSETQYF. V and J are TRBV30 and TRBJ2-5, with unresolved D. Trimming left V 3 bases short and J 5 bases short, with 10 bases between. This CDR3 spans 12 amino acids. Germline V gene lookup returns CDR1 GTSNPN and CDR2 SVGIG (reference sequence).

V gene TRBV9 combines with J gene TRBJ1-1; TRBD1 matches 7 bases. V shed 4 bases and J 5 bases; nucleotides not matched to a gene: 8. Germline lookup yields CDR1 SGDLS and CDR2 YYNGEE. The CDR3 has 14 amino acids. DNA for the CDR3: TGTGCCAGCAGCCTCGGACAGGTGGGGACTGAAGCTTTCTTT. Protein sequence: CASSLGQVGTEAFF.

This chain joins TRBV3-1 (or the pseudogene TRBV3-2) and TRBJ1-1; no clear D gene. There are 12 residues in the CDR3. Germline CDR1 is LGHDT and CDR2 is YNNKEL (reference sequence). Trimming took off 4 bases at V and 1 base at J, with 4 bases between the two ends. Written as DNA, the CDR3 is TGTGCCAGCAGCCGACAGAACACTGAAGCTTTCTTT. Its translation: CASSRQNTEAFF.

This chain joins TRBV25-1 and TRBJ1-2, with D maybe TRBD1 (6 bases). The CDR3 is made up of 15 amino acids. Germline CDR1 MGHDK, CDR2 SYGVNS. Trimming pared 4 bases from V and 4 bases from J, leaving 16 bases between. CDR3 DNA sequence: TGTGCCAGCAGTGCACGGACAGCAGACTCCTATGGCTACACCTTC. Translating it yields CASSARTADSYGYTF.

This clone was counted a single time. V usage is TRBV24-1 and J usage is TRBJ2-5, with D possibly TRBD2 on 5 matching bases. Germline assignment: CDR1 KGHDR and CDR2 SFDVKD. With 2 bases removed from V and 1 base from J, the gap between germline ends came to 7 bases. The CDR3 totals 14 residues. The CDR3 sequence: CATSDSGVQETQYF. CDR3 DNA: TGTGCCACCAGTGATTCCGGGGTCCAAGAGACCCAGTACTTC.

J is TRBJ1-2 and V is TRBV18; TRBD1 agrees at 8 bases. CDR1 is KGHSH and CDR2 is LQKENI in the germline V gene. CDR3 length: 15 residues. V trimming: 3 bases; J trimming: 4 bases; junction bases outside the gene matches: 7. The CDR3 DNA sequence: TGTGCCAGCTCACCGACAGGGGCCTATCTCTATGGCTACACCTTC. As protein: CASSPTGAYLYGYTF.

This clone was counted once. The chain employs TRBV21-1 and TRBJ2-1; TRBD1, as called in the table, went unchecked against the DNA. TRBV21-1 is a documented pseudogene. The CDR3 extends over 16 amino acids. This chain's CDR3 is CANHEAGQGFYNEQFF. For the CDR3, the DNA is TGTGCCAACCACGAGGCGGGACAGGGGTTCTACAATGAGCAGTTCTTC.

The chain combines TRBV5-1 with TRBJ1-6; D not resolved. Germline V gene lookup returns CDR1 SGHRS and CDR2 YFSETQ. V lost 0 bases to trimming and J lost 10 bases, with 11 bases between them. The CDR3 runs 14 residues. The CDR3 DNA is TGCGCCAGCAGCTTGGAAACCAGTCCCTCACCCCTCCACTTT. This sequence encodes CASSLETSPSPLHF.

V is TRBV4-1 and J is TRBJ1-5; the match to TRBD1 covers 7 bases. CDR1 MGHRA and CDR2 YSYEKL come from the germline V gene. V was pared by 4 bases and J by 2 bases, with 5 bases of the junction left unmatched. The CDR3 length is 15 residues. The CDR3 protein is CASSPQGIGNQPQHF. The CDR3 bases are TGCGCCAGCAGCCCACAGGGGATTGGCAATCAGCCCCAGCATTTT.